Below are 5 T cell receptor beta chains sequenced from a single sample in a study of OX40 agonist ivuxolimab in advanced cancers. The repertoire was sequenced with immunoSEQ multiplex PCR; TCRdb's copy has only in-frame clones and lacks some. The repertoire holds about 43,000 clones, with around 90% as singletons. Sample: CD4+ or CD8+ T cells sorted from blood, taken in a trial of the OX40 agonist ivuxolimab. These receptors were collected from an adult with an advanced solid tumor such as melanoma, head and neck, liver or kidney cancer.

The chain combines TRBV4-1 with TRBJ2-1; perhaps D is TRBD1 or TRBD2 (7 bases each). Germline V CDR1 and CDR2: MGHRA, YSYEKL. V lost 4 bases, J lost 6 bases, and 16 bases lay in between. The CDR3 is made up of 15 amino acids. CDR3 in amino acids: CASSLIQGGGNEQFF. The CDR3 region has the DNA TGCGCCAGCAGCCTCATCCAGGGGGGGGGCAATGAGCAGTTCTTC.

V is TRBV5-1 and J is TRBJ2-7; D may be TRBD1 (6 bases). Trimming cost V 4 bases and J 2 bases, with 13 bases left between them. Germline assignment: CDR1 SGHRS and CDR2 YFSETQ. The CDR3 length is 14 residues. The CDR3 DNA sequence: TGCGCCAGCAGCGAGTCAGGGGCCACCTACGAGCAGTACTTC. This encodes CASSESGATYEQYF.

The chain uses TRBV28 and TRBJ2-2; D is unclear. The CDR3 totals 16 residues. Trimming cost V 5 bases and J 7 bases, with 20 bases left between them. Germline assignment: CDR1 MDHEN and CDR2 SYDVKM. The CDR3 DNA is TGTGCCAGCAGTCCACCATCCGTTCGTGGCGGCGGGGAGCTGTTTTTT. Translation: CASSPPSVRGGGELFF. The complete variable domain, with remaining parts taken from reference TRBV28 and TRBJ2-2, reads DVKVTQSSRYLVKRTGEKVFLECVQDMDHENMFWYRQDPGLGLRLIYFSYDVKMKEKGDIPEGYSVSREKKERFSLILESASTNQTSMYLCASSPPSVRGGGELFFGEGSRLTVL.

The CDR3 nucleotides read TGTGCCATCCAGACGTACAGGGGGGGAGAGACCCAGTACTTC. This encodes CAIQTYRGGETQYF. This chain uses TRBV28 with TRBJ2-5, with a possible D match to TRBD1 (8 bases). Germline CDR1 and CDR2: MDHEN and SYDVKM. Trimming stripped 10 bases from V and 4 bases from J, with 19 bases between. The CDR3 length is 14 residues.

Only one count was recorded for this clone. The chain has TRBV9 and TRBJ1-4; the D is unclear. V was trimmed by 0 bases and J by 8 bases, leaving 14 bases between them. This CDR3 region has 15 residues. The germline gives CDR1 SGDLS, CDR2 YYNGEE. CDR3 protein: CASSVGGRVQEKLFF. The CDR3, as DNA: TGTGCCAGCAGCGTAGGAGGTCGGGTTCAGGAAAAACTGTTTTTT.